This record looks at one T cell receptor beta chain sequence and its context. Its specificity is unknown. This entry is derived from a study of CD8 T cells in Susac syndrome. Random hexamers served to reverse transcribe roughly 0.45 to 1 ug RNA. TCRdb re-derived calls from the immunoSEQ multiplex PCR reads in MiXCR, one entry per CDR3 protein. The sample has approximately 180,000 distinct CDR3 sequences, under 97% seen once. It was negative isolation that provided the CD8+ and CD4+ T cells, whereas TEMRA cells were enriched by FACS. Study-wide results and caveats: The study recognized that its TCR sequencing and HLA analysis covered a relatively small number of individuals.

V was clipped by 5 bases and J by 5 bases; unmatched bases: 13. Germline V lookup: CDR1 DFQATT, CDR2 SNEGSKA (reference sequence). This CDR3 region has 17 residues. The source material was CD4+ T cells from PBMCs. This rearrangement joins TRBV20-1 to TRBJ2-2; 11 nucleotides line up with TRBD1. This clonotype was obtained from a human donor with multiple sclerosis. This CDR3 reads CSAYGQGARIITGELFF. The CDR3 nucleotides are TGCAGTGCTTACGGACAGGGGGCTCGGATAATTACCGGGGAGCTGTTTTTT.